The 25 T cell receptor beta chains in this list originate from one sample, sequenced in a study of T cell responses to AZD1222 COVID-19 vaccine. Profiling relied on immunoSEQ multiplex PCR, and the TCRdb table lists in-frame clones only, not all of them. The table shows around 100,000 clones, with about 86% occurring only once. The sequencing used peripheral blood, collected on day 0 of AZD1222 vaccination. These receptors originate from an adult in good health.

This clone has more than one count but fewer than ten. V gene TRBV11-2 combines with J gene TRBJ1-1; D gene ambiguous. Looked up from germline, CDR1 is SGHAT and CDR2 is FQNNGV. V was clipped by 0 bases and J by 7 bases, with 9 bases between them. The CDR3 is 13 amino acids. DNA for the CDR3: TGTGCCAGCAGCTTAGATTACCCGATTGAAGCTTTCTTT. Amino acid sequence: CASSLDYPIEAFF.

The genes are TRBV20-1 and TRBJ1-1; weak D call: TRBD1 (5 bases). CDR1 DFQATT and CDR2 SNEGSKA come from the germline V gene (reference sequence). Trimming stripped 3 bases from V and 7 bases from J, with 15 bases between. This CDR3 contains 13 residues. The CDR3 DNA reads as TGCAGTGCTAGTTTTCGGGGCGGTGGTGAAGCTTTCTTT. Translated, it gives CSASFRGGGEAFF.

V and J are TRBV3-1 (or the pseudogene TRBV3-2) and TRBJ2-3, with D hard to call. Trimming shortened V by 3 bases and J by 8 bases, and 6 bases separated the two germline ends. Germline-derived CDR1 and CDR2 are LGHDT and YNNKEL (reference sequence). This CDR3 is 11 amino acids long. CDR3 nucleotide sequence: TGTGCCAGCAGCCAGGAAGTTACGCAGTATTTT. This encodes CASSQEVTQYF.

The rearrangement joins TRBV5-1 to TRBJ1-1; no definite D call. The V gene lost 4 bases and the J gene lost 4 bases, with 17 bases spanning the gap. The CDR3 has 15 residues. In germline, CDR1 is SGHRS, CDR2 YFSETQ. As DNA, the CDR3 is TGCGCCAGCAGCACGAGTAAAACGTCGGGCACTGAAGCTTTCTTT. Translated, it gives CASSTSKTSGTEAFF.

On this clone itself: At one of its ends the junction is not consistent with the germline gene, which may arise from a read error. The V gene is TRBV7-7, the J gene TRBJ2-5, with D possibly TRBD2 on 6 matching bases. CDR3 size: 15 residues. Germline V gene sequence: CDR1 SSHAT, CDR2 FNYEAQ (reference sequence). CDR3 protein: CASSLAEGLEETQYF. CDR3 DNA: TGTGCTAGCAGCTTAGCGGAGGGGCTCGAAGAGACCCAGTACTTC.

The CDR3 reads CASTTVGRALSGANVLTF. CDR3 DNA sequence: TGTGCCAGCACCACCGTGGGCAGGGCTCTCTCTGGGGCCAACGTCCTGACTTTC. J is TRBJ2-6 and V is TRBV28; D is possibly TRBD1 (5 bases). Per germline, CDR1 MDHEN and CDR2 SYDVKM. Between the trimmed V and J ends, which lost 7 bases and 0 bases, there was a span of 19 bases. The CDR3 spans 18 residues.

J is TRBJ2-7 and V is TRBV7-2, with D unclear. V was clipped by 0 bases and J by 6 bases, with 18 bases between them. This CDR3 is built from 16 residues. Germline values: CDR1 SGHTA, CDR2 FQGNSA. Here the CDR3 DNA reads TGTGCCAGCAGCTTAGCGGTGGGCCTGGGGTCTCGCGAGCAGTACTTC. It codes for CASSLAVGLGSREQYF.

The genes are TRBV18 and TRBJ1-5, with D perhaps TRBD1 (5 bases). Germline V gives CDR1 KGHSH, CDR2 LQKENI. Trimming stripped 3 bases from V and 6 bases from J, with 12 bases between. The CDR3 is 14 residues long. Here the CDR3 DNA reads TGTGCCAGCTCACCCGGCACGGGGACTCAGCCCCAGCATTTT. Amino acids: CASSPGTGTQPQHF.

The V gene is TRBV19, the J gene TRBJ2-5; D remains unclear. CDR1 LNHDA and CDR2 SQIVND come from the germline V gene (reference sequence). Deletions cut 4 bases from V and 3 bases from J, with 9 bases between. The CDR3 runs 13 residues. The CDR3 loop is CASSNQKKETQYF. DNA for the CDR3: TGTGCCAGTAGTAATCAGAAAAAAGAGACCCAGTACTTC. The full variable domain, rest sourced from reference TRBV19 and TRBJ2-5, is DGGITQSPKYLFRKEGQNVTLSCEQNLNHDAMYWYRQDPGQGLRLIYYSQIVNDFQKGDIAEGYSVSREKKESFPLTVTSAQKNPTAFYLCASSNQKKETQYFGPGTRLLVL.

Of note for this clone: Other DNA sequences in the same sample also yield this CDR3. CDR3 in DNA: TGTGCCAGTAGCCCGGCAGGGGACCTCAATCAGCCCCAGCATTTT. Translation: CASSPAGDLNQPQHF. This sequence joins TRBV19 and TRBJ1-5; possibly TRBD1 for D (6 bases). V lost 6 bases and J lost 3, with 15 bases in between. The CDR3 is 15 residues long. Germline V gives CDR1 LNHDA, CDR2 SQIVND (reference sequence).

The chain uses TRBV11-2 and TRBJ2-1, with 9 positions matching TRBD2. CDR1 and CDR2 (germline): SGHAT, FQNNGV. The CDR3 is made up of 15 amino acids. J gave up 10 bases and V 5 bases, and 12 bases lay outside the gene matches. Here the CDR3 DNA reads TGTGCCAGCAGCATCAGCGGGGGGCCTTTGTGGGAGCAGTTCTTC. Amino acids: CASSISGGPLWEQFF.

V and J are TRBV5-4 and TRBJ2-2; 9 nucleotides align to TRBD2. There are 15 residues in the CDR3. From germline, CDR1 is SGHNT and CDR2 YYREEE (reference sequence). The V segment lost 4 bases and the J segment 4 bases; nucleotides outside the gene matches: 5. The DNA of the CDR3 is TGTGCCAGCAGCCGGACTAGCGAGCTCACCGGGGAGCTGTTTTTT. It specifies CASSRTSELTGELFF.

The V gene is TRBV5-6, the J gene TRBJ2-5; TRBD2 matches at 9 bases. The germline V gene has CDR1 SGHDT and CDR2 YYEEEE. CDR3 length equals 18 residues. The trim removed 2 bases at V and 2 bases at J, leaving 13 bases unmatched. The CDR3 loop reads CASSFLPLSTSGQETQYF. The CDR3 bases are TGTGCCAGCAGCTTCCTCCCTCTGTCGACTAGCGGACAAGAGACCCAGTACTTC.

The J gene is TRBJ2-2, the V gene TRBV5-1; D is tentatively TRBD1 or TRBD2 (5 bases each). V lost 9 bases and J 0 bases, leaving 15 bases between the germline ends. The V gene's germline CDR1 is SGHRS and CDR2 YFSETQ. The CDR3 is 15 amino acids. The CDR3 protein is CATQTGHANTGELFF. DNA of the CDR3: TGCGCCACCCAAACGGGGCACGCGAACACCGGGGAGCTGTTTTTT.

The chain is built from TRBV6-5 and TRBJ1-4; D unresolved. Germline CDR1 and CDR2: MNHEY and SVGAGI. With 6 bases removed from V and 6 bases from J, the gap between germline ends came to 5 bases. The CDR3 has 11 amino acids. This CDR3 is CASRYHEKLFF. The CDR3 DNA reads as TGTGCCAGCAGGTACCATGAAAAACTGTTTTTT.

The chain recombines TRBV19 with TRBJ2-7, with TRBD1 matching 7 bases. Trimming took 5 bases from V and 0 from J; bases not matched to a gene: 4. This CDR3 has 14 amino acids. Germline V gives CDR1 LNHDA, CDR2 SQIVND (reference sequence). The DNA for the CDR3 is TGTGCCAGTAGTGGGGCAGGGGGCTCCTACGAGCAGTACTTC. It encodes CASSGAGGSYEQYF.

The chain combines TRBV27 with TRBJ2-2, with D possibly matching TRBD2 (6 bases). This CDR3 comprises 14 residues. Germline V lookup: CDR1 MNHEY, CDR2 SMNVEV (reference sequence). V lost 7 bases and J lost 3, with 12 bases in between. Here the CDR3 reads CASKGGDDTGELFF. The CDR3 region has the DNA TGTGCCAGCAAAGGCGGGGACGACACCGGGGAGCTGTTTTTT.

The J gene is TRBJ1-6, the V gene TRBV7-2; weak D call: TRBD1 (5 bases). In germline, CDR1 is SGHTA, CDR2 FQGNSA. V lost 5 bases to trimming and J lost 5 bases, with 13 bases between them. The CDR3 covers 15 residues. CDR3 bases: TGTGCCAGCAGCGCGCAGGGTGGAAATAATTCACCCCTCCACTTT. Residues: CASSAQGGNNSPLHF.

The J gene is TRBJ1-5, the V gene TRBV7-8; D call uncertain. CDR1 is SGHVS, CDR2 FQNEAQ, per germline. This CDR3 contains 13 residues. V was cut by 5 bases and J by 6 bases, with 11 bases left in between. The CDR3 spells CASSDGVGQPQHF. The CDR3 DNA sequence: TGTGCCAGCAGCGACGGAGTAGGTCAGCCCCAGCATTTT.

V usage is TRBV2 and J usage is TRBJ2-7; 9 positions match TRBD2. V shed 4 bases, J shed 3 bases, and the junction held 13 bases outside the gene matches. Germline-derived CDR1 and CDR2 are SNHLY and FYNNEI. CDR3 length equals 17 residues. CDR3 bases: TGTGCCAGCAGTGCACGACCACCGGGACTAGCTTTCTACGAGCAGTACTTC. This sequence encodes CASSARPPGLAFYEQYF.

This clone came up a few times. V is TRBV5-4 and J is TRBJ2-7; tentative D call: TRBD1 (5 bases). Germline lookup yields CDR1 SGHNT and CDR2 YYREEE (reference sequence). V was shortened by 6 bases and J by 0 bases, with 10 bases between the two germline ends. There are 13 residues in the CDR3. DNA for the CDR3: TGTGCCAGCACCGCGGACAACTCCTACGAGCAGTACTTC. Translated: CASTADNSYEQYF.

The chain recombines TRBV11-2 with TRBJ2-3, with D perhaps being TRBD1 or TRBD2 (5 bases each). Germline lookup yields CDR1 SGHAT and CDR2 FQNNGV. The CDR3 covers 14 residues. Trimming removed 5 bases from V and 4 bases from J, with 13 bases in between. DNA of the CDR3: TGTGCCAGCAGCCAAATGGGGGTAGCAGATACGCAGTATTTT. Protein product: CASSQMGVADTQYF.

The rearrangement joins TRBV16 to TRBJ1-2, with TRBD1 matching over 9 bases. The CDR3 extends over 13 amino acids. CDR1 is KGHSY and CDR2 is FQNENV in the germline V gene. Trimming cost V 1 base and J 7 bases; bases outside gene matches: 1. CDR3 region: CASSQWTGVGYTF. CDR3 coding DNA: TGTGCCAGCAGCCAATGGACAGGGGTTGGCTACACCTTC.

The chain joins TRBV21-1 to TRBJ1-2. TRBV21-1 is shown as a pseudogene. The CDR3 is 14 residues long. CDR3 coding DNA: TGTGCCAGCAGCTGTGGCAAGAGGAACTATGGCTACACCTTC. As protein: CASSCGKRNYGYTF.

The rearrangement joins TRBV14 to TRBJ1-6; perhaps TRBD1 as D (5 bases). V was pared by 6 bases and J by 7 bases, with 13 bases between. CDR3 length: 14 residues. Germline assignment: CDR1 SGHDN and CDR2 FVKESK. CDR3 nucleotide sequence: TGTGCCAGCAGGGGGGAGTCCGTGAATTCACCCCTCCACTTT. Encoded protein: CASRGESVNSPLHF.